Presented here are 19 T cell receptor beta chains from one specimen sequenced in a study of tumor-infiltrating lymphocytes in primary liver carcinoma. Constant-region priming of around 500 ng total RNA yielded TCR beta cDNA. Employing slightly modified ARM-PCR, three nested multiplex PCR rounds were run, and these gave rise to the TCR beta libraries. TRBV1-TRBV30 forward and Cbeta reverse primers drove the first two approximately 10-cycle rounds. TCRdb re-analysed the multiplex PCR reads in MiXCR, keeping a single row per CDR3 protein. Of 330,000 or so distinct CDR3 sequences listed, less than 65% are singletons. Extraction also yielded germline DNA, while blood RNA was obtained from unsorted whole blood. Sample: peripheral blood. These receptors all come from a man aged 35 to 55 with primary liver carcinoma and hepatitis B virus infection.

In the case of this clonotype: A clone one base away is much larger, so this may be a read error. This rearrangement joins TRBV6-2 or TRBV6-3 to TRBJ2-3; D unclear. Germline V gene lookup returns CDR1 MNHEY and CDR2 SVGEGT. This CDR3 contains 15 residues. Trimming removed 4 bases at V and 0 bases at J, with 11 bases between. The DNA for the CDR3 is TGTGCCAGCAGTTGCGGTCCCCCCAGCACAGATACGCAGTATTTT. It translates to CASSCGPPSTDTQYF.

The CDR3 nucleotides are TGTGCTAGTGGGCCGCCCAAGCGGGAGGGCCTTAGGGAGACCCAGTACTTC. It yields the protein CASGPPKREGLRETQYF. The rearrangement uses TRBV12-5 and TRBJ2-5, with 10 bases aligning to TRBD2. This CDR3 is 17 amino acids long. J was trimmed by 5 bases and V by 6 bases; bases with no gene match: 15. Germline V gene lookup returns CDR1 LGHNT and CDR2 FRNRAP.

The chain employs TRBV25-1 and TRBJ1-4; D gene ambiguous. CDR1 and CDR2 from the germline V gene are MGHDK and SYGVNS. The CDR3 totals 14 residues. Between the trimmed V and J ends, which lost 2 bases and 4 bases, there was a span of 8 bases. DNA of the CDR3: TGTGCCAGCAGTGAACACGACCGTAATGAAAAACTGTTTTTT. This sequence encodes CASSEHDRNEKLFF.

J is TRBJ2-1 and V is TRBV5-4, with TRBD2 matching 7 bases. The CDR3 has 14 residues. Germline-derived CDR1 and CDR2 are SGHNT and YYREEE (reference sequence). The junction had 9 bases not matched to a gene; V was cut back by 5 bases and J by 7 bases. Here the CDR3 reads CASRRRGSLNEQFF. Written as DNA, the CDR3 is TGTGCCAGCAGAAGACGCGGGAGCTTGAATGAGCAGTTCTTC.

This clonotype was seen many times. V gene TRBV11-2 combines with J gene TRBJ1-2, with D maybe TRBD1 (6 bases). Trimming left V 4 bases short and J 11 bases short, with 17 bases between. The CDR3 has 13 residues. From germline, CDR1 is SGHAT and CDR2 FQNNGV. The CDR3 loop reads CASSSQGPLGYTF. DNA of the CDR3: TGTGCCAGCAGCTCCCAGGGGCCCCTTGGTTACACCTTC. Using reference TRBV11-2 and TRBJ1-2 for the parts outside the CDR3, the full variable domain is EAGVAQSPRYKIIEKRQSVAFWCNPISGHATLYWYQQILGQGPKLLIQFQNNGVVDDSQLPKDRFSAERLKGVDSTLKIQPAKLEDSAVYLCASSSQGPLGYTFGSGTRLTVV.

This clonotype was detected many times. The rearrangement uses TRBV11-2 and TRBJ2-7; 7 bases line up with TRBD1. V trimming: 5 bases; J trimming: 0 bases; junction bases outside the gene matches: 7. This CDR3 contains 15 residues. Germline V gene data show CDR1 as SGHAT and CDR2 as FQNNGV. This CDR3 is CASSPSGQASYEQYF. Here the CDR3 DNA reads TGTGCCAGCAGCCCCTCTGGACAGGCCTCCTACGAGCAGTACTTC.

For this clonotype: The CDR3 end shows no conserved phenylalanine or tryptophan, and so a read error is likely. The chain uses TRBV28 and TRBJ2-7; 7 nucleotides align to TRBD1. CDR3 length: 14 residues. V shed 5 bases and J 0 bases; nucleotides not matched to a gene: 4. Germline V lookup: CDR1 MDHEN, CDR2 SYDVKM. CDR3 in DNA: TGTGCCAGCAGTCCAGGGGGTAGCTCCTACGAGCAGTACTAC. This translates into CASSPGGSSYEQYY.

A word on this clonotype: Germline is not matched at one junction end, which may reflect a read error. The gene calls are TRBV5-5 and TRBJ2-6; 9 bases fit TRBD1. The CDR3 is made up of 16 amino acids. Per the germline V gene, CDR1 is SGHKS and CDR2 is YYEKEE (reference sequence). The CDR3 here is CANSGTGLSGANALTF. The CDR3 nucleotides read TGTGCCAACAGCGGGACAGGGCTTTCTGGGGCCAACGCCCTGACTTTC.

The V and J genes are TRBV6-5 and TRBJ1-2, with D unclear. Germline CDR1 reads MNHEY; CDR2 reads SVGAGI. The V and J ends lost 3 bases and 9 bases respectively, with 14 bases between them. CDR3 length equals 13 residues. CDR3 nucleotides: TGTGCCAGCAGTTATCGACGGAGAGGTTGCTACACCTTC. Protein sequence: CASSYRRRGCYTF.

At least ten counts were recorded for this clonotype. This rearrangement joins TRBV6-2 or TRBV6-3 to TRBJ1-2; D gene ambiguous. V lost 9 bases and J 1 base, leaving 12 bases between the germline ends. CDR1 MNHEY and CDR2 SVGEGT come from the germline V gene. This CDR3 comprises 13 residues. CDR3 DNA sequence: TGTGCCAGTCGTCAGGCCGATAACTATGGCTACACCTTC. Its translation is CASRQADNYGYTF.

About this clonotype itself: Possible read error: a much larger clone is one base away. This chain connects TRBV4-2 to TRBJ2-3; D unclear. This CDR3 comprises 16 residues. Germline V lookup: CDR1 LGHNA, CDR2 YNFKEQ. The V gene lost 2 bases and the J gene lost 0 bases, with 12 bases spanning the gap. The CDR3 DNA sequence: TGTGCCAGCAGCCAACTCTCAGGAACAAGCACAGATACGCAGTATTTT. Its protein is CASSQLSGTSTDTQYF.

The genes are TRBV28 and TRBJ2-3; TRBD2 matches 8 bases. The germline V gene has CDR1 MDHEN and CDR2 SYDVKM. CDR3 length equals 15 residues. The ends lost 4 bases at V and 1 base at J; junction bases unmatched: 4. In DNA form, the CDR3 reads TGTGCCAGCAGTTCCCTAGCGGGCCGCACAGATACGCAGTATTTT. It translates to CASSSLAGRTDTQYF.

This clonotype showed up many times. The V call is TRBV12-3 or TRBV12-4, the J call TRBJ2-7, with D possibly being TRBD2 (5 bases). V lost 3 bases and J 2 bases, leaving 8 bases between the germline ends. There are 13 residues in the CDR3. The CDR3, as DNA: TGTGCCAGCAGTTTCCCCGGGGCCTACGAGCAGTACTTC. Its protein product is CASSFPGAYEQYF.

The sample holds one count of this clonotype. As the CDR3 is not closed by the conserved phenylalanine or tryptophan, this likely results from a read error. The chain links TRBV6-5 to TRBJ2-7, with D unclear. Looked up from germline, CDR1 is MNHEY and CDR2 is SVGAGI. The CDR3 length is 13 residues. Deletions cut 4 bases from V and 3 bases from J, with 10 bases between. Here the CDR3 DNA reads TGTGCCAGCAGTTCAGGCTCCCTCTACGAGCAGTACTCC. Translating gives CASSSGSLYEQYS.

This sequence joins TRBV28 and TRBJ2-5, with 7 nucleotides matching TRBD2. Trimming at V came to 3 bases and at J to 2 bases, leaving 15 bases not matched to a gene. The V gene's germline CDR1 is MDHEN and CDR2 SYDVKM. This CDR3 has 18 residues. This chain's CDR3 is CASSLIIGRRYDQETQYF. The CDR3 nucleotides read TGTGCCAGCAGTTTGATTATCGGGAGGCGATATGATCAAGAGACCCAGTACTTC. The full variable domain, its missing parts supplied by reference TRBV28 and TRBJ2-5, is DVKVTQSSRYLVKRTGEKVFLECVQDMDHENMFWYRQDPGLGLRLIYFSYDVKMKEKGDIPEGYSVSREKKERFSLILESASTNQTSMYLCASSLIIGRRYDQETQYFGPGTRLLVL.

J is TRBJ1-2 and V is TRBV2; 7 bases align to TRBD1. V lost 2 bases and J lost 8; bases outside the gene matches: 8. The CDR3 loop spans 14 amino acids. From germline, CDR1 is SNHLY and CDR2 FYNNEI. CDR3: CASSESQGVEGYTF. The CDR3 coding sequence is TGTGCCAGCAGTGAAAGCCAGGGGGTAGAGGGCTACACCTTC.

As for this clonotype: Likely a read error: the CDR3 ends without its conserved phenylalanine or tryptophan. It is unclear where the CDR3 begins or ends on the DNA, so no DNA is shown, and the CDR3 is as TCRdb lists it. This CDR3 reads CASTKRALLGDEQYL. This rearrangement joins TRBV11-2 to TRBJ2-7; the tabulated D call, TRBD2, remains unverified against the DNA. The germline V gene encodes CDR1 SGHAT and CDR2 FQNNGV. The CDR3 sequence runs 15 residues, both termini included.

The chain combines TRBV28 with TRBJ1-4; TRBD1 matches at 8 bases. Germline V gene data show CDR1 as MDHEN and CDR2 as SYDVKM. The junction had 14 bases not matched to a gene; V was cut back by 3 bases and J by 8 bases. The CDR3 has 17 residues. The CDR3, as DNA: TGTGCCAGCAGTTTGAGCTCCACCGGGACAGGAGGCGAAAAACTGTTTTTT. Translation gives CASSLSSTGTGGEKLFF.

Of note for this clonotype: At one end, the junction sequence differs from germline, possibly due to a read error. The V call is TRBV11-2, the J call TRBJ2-7; 10 nucleotides align to TRBD2. This CDR3 spans 15 amino acids. Germline CDR1 and CDR2: SGHAT and FQNNGV. CDR3 sequence reads: CASRLKAGGRKEQNF. The DNA of the CDR3 is TGTGCCAGCAGGTTAAAAGCGGGAGGGCGGAAGGAGCAGAACTTC.